Below, one T cell receptor beta chain is given with its context. The data were taken from a study of shared clonotypes between healthy human individuals. Participating donors were healthy, HIV-negative adults free of recent acute infections or vaccinations. The unsorted samples took roughly 100 million PBMCs to get genomic DNA. Measured with immunoSEQ multiplex PCR; TCRdb has only the in-frame clones, and not every one. The table lists hundreds of thousands of clones, 79% of them singletons. The germline V gene encodes CDR1 LNHNV and CDR2 YYDKDF (reference sequence). The V end was cut by 8 bases, the J end by 4 bases, with 12 bases between. The length of the CDR3 is 12 residues.

The TCR sequence derives from a woman aged 40 to 49 in good health. Some clones in this sample may be carry-over from other donors' samples. The chain joins TRBV15 to TRBJ2-7, with unresolved D. Sequenced material: PBMCs. The CDR3 region has the DNA TGTGCCACCGGCCCCTCGAGGTACGAGCAGTACTTC. It yields the protein CATGPSRYEQYF.